This TCR beta chain was found in a study of radiation and T cells in renal cell carcinoma. For the study at large: Nephrectomy followed 15 Gy stereotactic body radiation by 4 weeks. Regarding the study as a whole: Top tumor clonotypes rose in blood 2 weeks post-radiation, then contracted.

The sample holds one count of this clone. Its antigen is unknown. Germline V gives CDR1 SGHVS, CDR2 FQNEAQ. This CDR3 spans 18 amino acids. J was trimmed by 0 bases and V by 6 bases; bases with no gene match: 14. TCRdb's table, derived via immunoSEQ multiplex PCR, lists solely in-frame clones and lacks some. The top ten hold 5% to 6.5% of the sample, which has tens of thousands of clones, 82% seen once. Time point given: baseline pretreatment blood. Treatment reported: 15 Gy SBRT to primary tumor, nephrectomy 4 weeks later. The tumor was a clear cell renal cell carcinoma. Sequencing was performed on blood, taken from a patient whose treatment included radiotherapy and nephrectomy. This sequence originates from a man aged 55 to 69 with renal cell carcinoma. The chain uses TRBV7-8 and TRBJ2-5; the match to TRBD2 covers 9 bases. The CDR3 is CASSSQVAGEAYQETQYF. The CDR3 nucleotides read TGTGCCAGCAGTTCTCAAGTAGCGGGAGAGGCTTACCAAGAGACCCAGTACTTC.